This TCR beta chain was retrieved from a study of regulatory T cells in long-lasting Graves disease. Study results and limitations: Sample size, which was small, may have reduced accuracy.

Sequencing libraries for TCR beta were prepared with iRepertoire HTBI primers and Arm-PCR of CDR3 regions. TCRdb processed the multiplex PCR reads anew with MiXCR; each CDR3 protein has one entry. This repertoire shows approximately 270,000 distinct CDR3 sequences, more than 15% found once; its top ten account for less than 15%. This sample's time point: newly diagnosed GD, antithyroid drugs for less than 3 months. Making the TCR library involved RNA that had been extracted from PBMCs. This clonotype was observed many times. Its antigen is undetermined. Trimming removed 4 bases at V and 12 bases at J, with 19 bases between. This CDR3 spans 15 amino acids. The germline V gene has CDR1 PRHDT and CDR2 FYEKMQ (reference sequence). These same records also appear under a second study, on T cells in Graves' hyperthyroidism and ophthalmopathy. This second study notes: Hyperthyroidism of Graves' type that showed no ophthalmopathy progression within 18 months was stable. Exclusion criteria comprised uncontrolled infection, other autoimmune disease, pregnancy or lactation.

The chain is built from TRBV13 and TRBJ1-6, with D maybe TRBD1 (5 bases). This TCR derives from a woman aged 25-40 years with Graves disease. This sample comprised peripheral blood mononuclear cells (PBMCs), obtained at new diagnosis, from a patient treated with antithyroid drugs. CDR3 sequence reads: CASSSPGTKGLPLHF. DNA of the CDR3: TGTGCCAGCAGCTCCCCGGGGACCAAGGGTTTACCCCTCCACTTT.